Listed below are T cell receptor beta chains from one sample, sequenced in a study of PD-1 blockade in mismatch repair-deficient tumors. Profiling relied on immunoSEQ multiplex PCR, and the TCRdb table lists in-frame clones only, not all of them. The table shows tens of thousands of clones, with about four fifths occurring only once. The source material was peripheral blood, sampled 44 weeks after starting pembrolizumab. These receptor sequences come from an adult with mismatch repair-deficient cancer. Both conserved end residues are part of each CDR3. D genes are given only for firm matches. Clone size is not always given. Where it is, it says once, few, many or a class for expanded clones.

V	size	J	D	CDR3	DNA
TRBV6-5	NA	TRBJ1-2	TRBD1	CASSYGTGGAFDGYTF	TGTGCCAGCAGTTACGGGACAGGGGGCGCTTTTGATGGCTACACCTTC
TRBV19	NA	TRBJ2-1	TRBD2	CASSMASGRAHFNEQFF	TGTGCCAGTAGTATGGCTAGCGGGAGGGCCCATTTCAATGAGCAGTTCTTC
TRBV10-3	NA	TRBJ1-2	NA	CAIWQGELNYGYTF	TGTGCCATCTGGCAAGGGGAGCTTAACTATGGCTACACCTTC
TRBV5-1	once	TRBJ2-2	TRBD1	CASSFRQGGTGELFF	TGCGCCAGCAGCTTCCGACAGGGGGGGACCGGGGAGCTGTTTTTT
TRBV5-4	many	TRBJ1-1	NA	CASSLQANTEAFF	TGTGCCAGCAGCTTACAGGCCAACACTGAAGCTTTCTTT
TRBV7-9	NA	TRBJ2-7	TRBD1	CASSRTGFKQYF	TGTGCCAGCAGCCGGACAGGTTTCAAGCAGTACTTC
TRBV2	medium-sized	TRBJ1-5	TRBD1	CASRAGGEGQPQHF	TGTGCCAGCAGGGCAGGGGGCGAAGGCCAGCCCCAGCATTTT
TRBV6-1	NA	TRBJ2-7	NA	CASSEWPRNEQYF	TGTGCCAGCAGTGAATGGCCTAGAAACGAGCAGTACTTC
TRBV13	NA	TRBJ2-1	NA	CASSLGWQEGPNEQFF	TGTGCCAGCAGCTTAGGCTGGCAGGAAGGTCCAAATGAGCAGTTCTTC
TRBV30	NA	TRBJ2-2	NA	CAWENTGELFF	TGTGCCTGGGAGAACACCGGGGAGCTGTTTTTT
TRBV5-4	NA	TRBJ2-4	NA	CASSLNPSAASGDIQYF	TGTGCCAGCAGCTTGAATCCTAGCGCCGCCTCGGGGGACATTCAGTACTTC
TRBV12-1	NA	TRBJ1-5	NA	CASSFDGGFQPQHF	TGTGCCAGCAGCTTTGATGGGGGCTTTCAGCCCCAGCATTTT
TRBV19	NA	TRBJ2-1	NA	CASSIVYQSNEQFF	TGTGCCAGTAGTATAGTCTACCAGAGCAATGAGCAGTTCTTC
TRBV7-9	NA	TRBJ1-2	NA	CASSSQGAGGYTF	TGTGCCAGCAGCTCCCAAGGGGCGGGGGGCTACACCTTC
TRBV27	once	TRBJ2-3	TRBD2	CASSFSGRRTDTQYF	TGTGCCAGCAGCTTCAGCGGGAGGCGGACAGATACGCAGTATTTT
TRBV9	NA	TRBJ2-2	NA	CASSVGGANTGELFF	TGTGCCAGCAGCGTCGGCGGGGCGAACACCGGGGAGCTGTTTTTT
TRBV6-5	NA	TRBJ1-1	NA	CASSYRQTFNTEAFF	TGTGCCAGCAGTTATAGACAAACCTTTAACACTGAAGCTTTCTTT
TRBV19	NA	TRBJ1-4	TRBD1	CASSMKGAYEKLFF	TGTGCCAGTAGTATGAAGGGGGCCTATGAAAAACTGTTTTTT
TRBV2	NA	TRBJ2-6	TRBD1	CASSVTGAYSGANVLTF	TGTGCCAGCAGTGTAACAGGGGCCTACTCTGGGGCCAACGTCCTGACTTTC
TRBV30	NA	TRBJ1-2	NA	CAWSRGLGYTF	TGTGCCTGGAGTAGGGGTCTTGGCTACACCTTC
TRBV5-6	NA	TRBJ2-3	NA	CASSLGSLSTDTQYF	TGTGCCAGCAGCTTGGGCAGCCTTAGCACAGATACGCAGTATTTT
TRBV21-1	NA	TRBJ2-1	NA	CASREGGTSYNEQFF	TGTGCCAGCAGGGAGGGGGGGACCTCCTACAATGAGCAGTTCTTC
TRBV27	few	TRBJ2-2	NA	CASSRVLADPNTGELFF	TGTGCCAGCAGTCGGGTCCTCGCGGACCCGAACACCGGGGAGCTGTTTTTT
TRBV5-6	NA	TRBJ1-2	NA	CASSGERNYGYTF	TGTGCCAGCAGCGGGGAGAGGAACTATGGCTACACCTTC
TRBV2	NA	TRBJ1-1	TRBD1	CASRQGVEAFF	TGTGCCAGCAGGCAGGGGGTTGAAGCTTTCTTT
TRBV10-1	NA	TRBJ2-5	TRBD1	CASGHLDREKTQYF	TGCGCCAGCGGACACCTAGACAGGGAAAAGACCCAGTACTTC
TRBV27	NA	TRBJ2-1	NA	CASSTTPDLVYNEQFF	TGTGCCAGCAGCACAACCCCTGATCTGGTGTACAATGAGCAGTTCTTC
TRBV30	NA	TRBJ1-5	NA	CAWSGGQVFEPQHF	TGTGCCTGGAGCGGAGGGCAGGTGTTTGAGCCCCAGCATTTT
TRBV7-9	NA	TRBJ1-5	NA	CASSLQVWQPQHF	TGTGCCAGCAGCTTGCAGGTGTGGCAGCCCCAGCATTTT
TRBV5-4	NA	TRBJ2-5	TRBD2	CASNLAGGPQETQYF	TGTGCCAGCAACTTAGCGGGAGGGCCTCAAGAGACCCAGTACTTC
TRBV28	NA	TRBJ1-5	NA	CASSDRDTLAQPQHF	TGTGCCAGCAGTGACCGGGACACCCTCGCTCAGCCCCAGCATTTT
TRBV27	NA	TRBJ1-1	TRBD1	CASSKGQGITEAFF	TGTGCCAGCAGTAAGGGACAGGGGATTACTGAAGCTTTCTTT
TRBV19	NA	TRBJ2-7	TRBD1	CASSRQGFYEQYF	TGTGCCAGTAGCCGACAGGGATTCTACGAGCAGTACTTC
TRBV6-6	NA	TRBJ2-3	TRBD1	CASSQDRGRTDTQYF	TGTGCCAGCAGCCAGGACAGGGGAAGGACAGATACGCAGTATTTT
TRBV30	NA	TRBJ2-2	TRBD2	CAWSPILAGVPGELFF	TGTGCCTGGAGTCCCATACTAGCGGGAGTACCCGGGGAGCTGTTTTTT
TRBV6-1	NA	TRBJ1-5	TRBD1	CASSPRGRDQPQHF	TGTGCCAGCAGTCCCAGGGGGCGCGATCAGCCCCAGCATTTT
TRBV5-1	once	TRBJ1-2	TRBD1	CASSSGQPTLYGYTF	TGCGCCAGCAGCTCGGGACAGCCTACCCTCTATGGCTACACCTTC
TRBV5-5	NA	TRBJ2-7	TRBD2	CASASGRNNEQYF	TGTGCCAGCGCAAGCGGGAGGAATAACGAGCAGTACTTC
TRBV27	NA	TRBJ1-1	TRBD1	CASSQGEGTEAFF	TGTGCCAGCAGCCAGGGGGAAGGCACTGAAGCTTTCTTT
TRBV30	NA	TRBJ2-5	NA	CAWSVEGETQYF	TGTGCCTGGAGTGTTGAGGGAGAGACCCAGTACTTC
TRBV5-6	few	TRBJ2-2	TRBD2	CASSPSGSYGGELFF	TGTGCCAGCAGCCCTAGCGGGAGCTATGGCGGGGAGCTGTTTTTT
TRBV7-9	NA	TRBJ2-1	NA	CASSPGGGVSYNEQFF	TGTGCCAGCAGCCCTGGAGGCGGGGTCTCCTACAATGAGCAGTTCTTC
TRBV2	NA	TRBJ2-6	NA	CASSAILPGSGANVLTF	TGTGCCAGCAGTGCTATTCTTCCGGGCTCTGGGGCCAACGTCCTGACTTTC
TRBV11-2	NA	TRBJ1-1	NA	CASSLGWGTEAFF	TGTGCCAGCAGCTTAGGCTGGGGCACTGAAGCTTTCTTT
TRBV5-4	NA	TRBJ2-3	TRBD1	CASATFGTGGWLEPDTQYF	TGTGCCAGCGCTACTTTTGGGACAGGGGGTTGGCTAGAGCCCGATACGCAGTATTTT
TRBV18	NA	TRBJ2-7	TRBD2	CASSPPFMREGPINF	TGTGCCAGCTCACCACCCTTTATGCGGGAGGGCCCTATTAACTTC
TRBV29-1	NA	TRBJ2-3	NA	CSDSTDTQYF	TGCAGCGACAGCACAGATACGCAGTATTTT
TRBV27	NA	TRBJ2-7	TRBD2	CASSLSYSGSSYEQYF	TGTGCCAGCAGTTTATCGTATAGCGGGAGCTCCTACGAGCAGTACTTC
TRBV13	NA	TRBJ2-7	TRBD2	CASSSAGLAGGEQYF	TGTGCCAGCAGCTCCGCGGGACTAGCGGGAGGCGAGCAGTACTTC
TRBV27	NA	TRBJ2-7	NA	CASSPTGNPYEQYF	TGTGCCAGCAGTCCTACAGGGAATCCCTACGAGCAGTACTTC
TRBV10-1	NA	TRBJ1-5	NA	CASSHPSNQPQHF	TGCGCCAGCAGCCACCCATCCAATCAGCCCCAGCATTTT
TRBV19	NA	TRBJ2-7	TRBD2	CASRYSGTLSYEQYF	TGTGCCAGTCGCTATAGCGGGACGCTCTCCTACGAGCAGTACTTC
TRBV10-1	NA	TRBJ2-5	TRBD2	CASSGIEREGPPKTQYF	TGCGCCAGCAGTGGAATAGAGCGGGAGGGTCCCCCAAAGACCCAGTACTTC
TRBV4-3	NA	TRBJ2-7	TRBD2	CASSQEASGKAEQYF	TGCGCCAGCAGCCAAGAAGCTAGCGGGAAGGCCGAGCAGTACTTC
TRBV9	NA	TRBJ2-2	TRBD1	CASSPLQGATGELFF	TGTGCCAGCAGCCCTTTGCAGGGGGCCACCGGGGAGCTGTTTTTT
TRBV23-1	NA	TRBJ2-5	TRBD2	CASTGGQETQYF	TGCGCCAGCACGGGGGGCCAAGAGACCCAGTACTTC
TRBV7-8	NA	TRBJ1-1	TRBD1	CASSARGLNTEAFF	TGTGCCAGCAGCGCCAGGGGGTTGAACACTGAAGCTTTCTTT
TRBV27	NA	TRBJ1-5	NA	CASTSGLGNQPQHF	TGTGCCAGCACCTCAGGCCTCGGCAATCAGCCCCAGCATTTT
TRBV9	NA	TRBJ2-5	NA	CASSVGGSQETQYF	TGTGCCAGCAGCGTAGGAGGTTCCCAAGAGACCCAGTACTTC